The T cell receptor (beta chain) under discussion was sequenced for a study of blood T cell repertoires in COVID-19. Looking at the study overall: The United States, Italy and Spain were the sources of the acute and convalescent COVID-19 samples. T cells, B-cell-depleted T cells, or PBMCs supplied cDNA or gDNA.

In germline, CDR1 is ENHRY, CDR2 SYGVKD. With 0 bases removed from V and 7 bases from J, the gap between germline ends came to 9 bases. This CDR3 has 13 amino acids. In the authors' methods: Estimation of nucleated cell counts was performed using reference gene primer amplification. This table comes from immunoSEQ multiplex PCR, and its TCRdb copy is limited to in-frame clones, with some not included. The V and J calls and clone size are taken from that table; D and trimming were inferred from the DNA. The sample carries 200,000 or so clones, about 88% recorded once. The TCR originated in a man between 40 and 49 years old with active or convalescent COVID-19. Material for sequencing was peripheral blood. The chain combines TRBV10-3 with TRBJ1-2; D is possibly TRBD1 (6 bases). Here the CDR3 DNA reads TGTGCCATCAGTGAGTCGTCACAGGGTGGCTACACCTTC. This sequence encodes CAISESSQGGYTF.